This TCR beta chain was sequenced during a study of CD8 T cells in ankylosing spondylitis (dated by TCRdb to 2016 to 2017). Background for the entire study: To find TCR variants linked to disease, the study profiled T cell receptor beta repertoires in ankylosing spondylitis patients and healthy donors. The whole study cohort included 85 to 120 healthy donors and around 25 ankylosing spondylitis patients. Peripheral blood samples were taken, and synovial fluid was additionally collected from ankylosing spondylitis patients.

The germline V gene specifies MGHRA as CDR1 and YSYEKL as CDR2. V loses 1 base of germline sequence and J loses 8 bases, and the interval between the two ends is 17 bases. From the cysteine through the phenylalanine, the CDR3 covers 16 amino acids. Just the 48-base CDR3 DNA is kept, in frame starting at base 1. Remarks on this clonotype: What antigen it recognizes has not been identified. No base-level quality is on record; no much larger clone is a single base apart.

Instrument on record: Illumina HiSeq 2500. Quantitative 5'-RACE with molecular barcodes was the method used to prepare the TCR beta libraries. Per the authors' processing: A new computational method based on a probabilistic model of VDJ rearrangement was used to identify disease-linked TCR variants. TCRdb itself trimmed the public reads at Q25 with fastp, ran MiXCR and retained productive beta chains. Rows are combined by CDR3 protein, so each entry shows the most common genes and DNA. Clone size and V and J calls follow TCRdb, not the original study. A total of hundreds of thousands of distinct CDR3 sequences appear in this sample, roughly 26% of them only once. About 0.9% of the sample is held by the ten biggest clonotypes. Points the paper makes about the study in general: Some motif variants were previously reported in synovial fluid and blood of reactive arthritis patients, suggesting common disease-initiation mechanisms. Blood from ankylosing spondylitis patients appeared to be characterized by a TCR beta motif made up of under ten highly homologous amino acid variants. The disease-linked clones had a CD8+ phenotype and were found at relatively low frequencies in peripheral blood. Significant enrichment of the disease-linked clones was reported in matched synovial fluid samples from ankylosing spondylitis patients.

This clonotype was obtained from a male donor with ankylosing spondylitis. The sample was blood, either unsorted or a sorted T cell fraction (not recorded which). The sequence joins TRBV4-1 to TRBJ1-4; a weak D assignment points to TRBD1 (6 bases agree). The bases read TGCGCCAGCAGCCAAGGTTCTGTCGGGGGACACGAAAAACTGTTTTTT. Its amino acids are CASSQGSVGGHEKLFF.